A single sample is the source of the 22 T cell receptor beta chains below, sequenced in a study of shared T cell receptors in the human thymus. TCRdb's table, derived via immunoSEQ multiplex PCR, lists solely in-frame clones and lacks some. The sample carries roughly 700,000 clones, 70% to 90% recorded once. These same records also appear under a second study, on human thymus T cells.

Material: thymocytes. These TCRs come from a boy in the first two years of life with a congenital heart defect.

This clone has just a few counts. The rearrangement uses TRBV5-4 and TRBJ2-7; no definite D call. This CDR3 contains 11 residues. The germline V gene encodes CDR1 SGHNT and CDR2 YYREEE (reference sequence). The V end was cut by 5 bases, the J end by 3 bases, with 6 bases between. The CDR3 region has the DNA TGTGCCAGCAGACAGAGCTACGAGCAGTACTTC. Translating gives CASRQSYEQYF. Together with reference TRBV5-4 and TRBJ2-7, the CDR3 gives the full variable domain: ETGVTQSPTHLIKTRGQQVTLRCSSQSGHNTVSWYQQALGQGPQFIFQYYREEENGRGNFPPRFSGLQFPNYSSELNVNALELDDSALYLCASRQSYEQYFGPGTRLTVT.

The J gene is TRBJ2-1, the V gene TRBV6-4; 7 bases line up with TRBD2. V was clipped by 0 bases and J by 15 bases; unmatched bases: 11. CDR1 is MRHNA, CDR2 SNTAGT, per germline. The CDR3 is 14 residues long. The CDR3 DNA reads as TGTGCCAGCAGTGACTCGTTGGGGGAGGGAGTGCGGTTCTTC. This sequence encodes CASSDSLGEGVRFF.

The count of this clone is one. The V gene is TRBV30, the J gene TRBJ2-7; D ambiguous. The germline CDR1 and CDR2 sequences are GTSNPN and SVGIG (reference sequence). The CDR3 loop spans 14 amino acids. V was clipped by 3 bases and J by 0 bases, with 12 bases between them. The CDR3 loop reads CAWSPLSGSYEQYF. CDR3 DNA: TGTGCCTGGAGCCCCCTATCCGGCTCCTACGAGCAGTACTTC.

The DNA of the CDR3 is TGTGCCAGCAGTTTGACAGGCACGGAACTTGAAGCTTTCTTT. Amino acids: CASSLTGTELEAFF. This chain connects TRBV2 to TRBJ1-1; D is possibly TRBD1 (6 bases). The CDR3 has 14 amino acids. Germline CDR1 SNHLY, CDR2 FYNNEI. V lost 5 bases and J 7 bases, leaving 17 bases between the germline ends.

V gene TRBV13 combines with J gene TRBJ2-5; D is perhaps TRBD1 (7 bases). The CDR3 length is 16 residues. Germline CDR1 and CDR2: PRHDT and FYEKMQ (reference sequence). Between the trimmed V and J ends, which lost 5 bases and 1 base, there was a span of 17 bases. The CDR3: CASSPGRNRGQETQYF. The CDR3 DNA reads as TGTGCCAGCAGCCCCGGGAGAAACAGGGGCCAAGAGACCCAGTACTTC. The variable domain in full, completed from reference TRBV13 and TRBJ2-5, reads AAGVIQSPRHLIKEKRETATLKCYPIPRHDTVYWYQQGPGQDPQFLISFYEKMQSDKGSIPDRFSAQQFSDYHSELNMSSLELGDSALYFCASSPGRNRGQETQYFGPGTRLLVL.

The chain combines TRBV30 with TRBJ2-5; D might be TRBD1 (5 bases). Trimming left V 0 bases short and J 4 bases short, with 12 bases between. Per germline, CDR1 GTSNPN and CDR2 SVGIG (reference sequence). CDR3 length: 14 residues. The CDR3 DNA is TGTGCCTGGAGTGTAGGGGCAGGGCCAGAGACCCAGTACTTC. This encodes CAWSVGAGPETQYF.

The rearrangement joins TRBV18 to TRBJ2-7, with D perhaps TRBD2 (5 bases). V was trimmed by 3 bases and J by 0 bases, leaving 12 bases between them. This CDR3 spans 15 amino acids. Germline V gives CDR1 KGHSH, CDR2 LQKENI. This CDR3 is CASSPGRRGSYEQYF. DNA of the CDR3: TGTGCCAGCTCACCCGGAAGACGGGGCTCCTACGAGCAGTACTTC.

This clone was observed a few times. This chain links TRBV5-4 with TRBJ2-7; unclear D gene. The V gene lost 1 base and the J gene lost 0 bases, with 11 bases spanning the gap. The CDR3 length is 15 residues. CDR1 is SGHNT, CDR2 YYREEE, per germline (reference sequence). DNA for the CDR3: TGTGCCAGCAGCTTGAGGCGGTTCTTCTCCTACGAGCAGTACTTC. This gives the protein CASSLRRFFSYEQYF.

The chain has TRBV4-1 and TRBJ2-4; 11 nucleotides line up with TRBD1. CDR3 size: 18 residues. Germline V gene lookup returns CDR1 MGHRA and CDR2 YSYEKL. V trimming: 4 bases; J trimming: 0 bases; junction bases outside the gene matches: 8. The CDR3 loop is CASSPPLGQGAAKNIQYF. The CDR3, as DNA: TGCGCCAGCAGCCCTCCCCTCGGACAGGGGGCAGCCAAAAACATTCAGTACTTC.

This chain joins TRBV7-2 and TRBJ2-1, with TRBD2 matching over 8 bases. V gave up 5 bases and J gave up 4 bases; unmatched junction bases: 10. The V gene's germline CDR1 is SGHTA and CDR2 FQGNSA. This CDR3 region has 16 residues. DNA of the CDR3: TGTGCCAGCAGCCTGGGGAGGGCTAGCGGGTACAATGAGCAGTTCTTC. It codes for CASSLGRASGYNEQFF. The full variable domain, with the rest looked up from reference TRBV7-2 and TRBJ2-1, is GAGVSQSPSNKVTEKGKDVELRCDPISGHTALYWYRQSLGQGLEFLIYFQGNSAPDKSGLPSDRFSAERTGGSVSTLTIQRTQQEDSAVYLCASSLGRASGYNEQFFGPGTRLTVL.

This clone was counted only a few times. V and J are TRBV14 and TRBJ2-2; 13 nucleotides agree with TRBD2. The V gene's germline CDR1 is SGHDN and CDR2 FVKESK. The V gene end was trimmed by 3 bases and the J gene end by 1 base; junction bases not matched to a gene: 5. The CDR3 has 18 amino acids. CDR3 bases: TGTGCCAGCAGCCACCCTAGACTAGCGGGAGGGAACACCGGGGAGCTGTTTTTT. Its protein product is CASSHPRLAGGNTGELFF.

The V call is TRBV5-6, the J call TRBJ2-5; 12 positions match TRBD2. The CDR3 is made up of 19 amino acids. In germline, CDR1 is SGHDT, CDR2 YYEEEE. V shed 3 bases and J 5 bases; nucleotides not matched to a gene: 17. CDR3 sequence: CASSSRERGTSGLGETQYF. DNA of the CDR3: TGTGCCAGCAGCTCCCGGGAGAGGGGGACTAGCGGGTTAGGGGAGACCCAGTACTTC. Combining the CDR3 with reference TRBV5-6 and TRBJ2-5 gives the whole variable domain DAGVTQSPTHLIKTRGQQVTLRCSPKSGHDTVSWYQQALGQGPQFIFQYYEEEERQRGNFPDRFSGHQFPNYSSELNVNALLLGDSALYLCASSSRERGTSGLGETQYFGPGTRLLVL.

This chain connects TRBV6-5 to TRBJ1-6, with D unresolved. Germline lookup yields CDR1 MNHEY and CDR2 SVGAGI. The CDR3 is 15 amino acids. The germline V and J ends were trimmed by 5 bases and 8 bases, with 16 bases remaining between them. The CDR3 region is CASSRDFGFDSPLHF. As DNA, the CDR3 is TGTGCCAGCAGTAGAGACTTCGGTTTCGATTCACCCCTCCACTTT.

This clone was counted between two and nine times. This rearrangement joins TRBV4-1 to TRBJ1-4, with TRBD1 as a possible D gene (5 bases). Germline CDR1 and CDR2: MGHRA and YSYEKL. The ends were cut back, 0 bases at V and 5 bases at J, with 7 bases in the middle. This CDR3 has 14 residues. In DNA, the CDR3 is TGCGCCAGCAGCCAAGACCACAGGAATGAAAAACTGTTTTTT. Translation: CASSQDHRNEKLFF.

The gene calls are TRBV6-4 and TRBJ2-7; TRBD1 matches at 7 bases. Germline CDR1 and CDR2: MRHNA and SNTAGT. The length of the CDR3 is 15 residues. J gave up 4 bases and V 3 bases, and 9 bases lay outside the gene matches. The CDR3 DNA reads as TGTGCCAGCAGTGAGTGGGACAGAACAGTTTACGAGCAGTACTTC. It encodes CASSEWDRTVYEQYF.

The J gene is TRBJ2-3, the V gene TRBV4-1; TRBD1 matches at 10 bases. Germline loops: CDR1 MGHRA, CDR2 YSYEKL. V was clipped by 5 bases and J by 2 bases; unmatched bases: 19. The CDR3 length is 20 residues. The CDR3 DNA reads as TGCGCCAGCAGCTACCCCGGGACAGGGGAGCGGGTCGTTAACACAGATACGCAGTATTTT. It codes for CASSYPGTGERVVNTDTQYF.

The CDR3 DNA sequence: TGTGCCAGCAGCCCCAGATTCCTAGCCCTCACAGATACGCAGTATTTT. Amino acids: CASSPRFLALTDTQYF. This chain connects TRBV11-1 to TRBJ2-3; TRBD2 is a possible D gene (5 bases). The CDR3 runs to 16 residues. V lost 5 bases to trimming and J lost 2 bases, with 17 bases between them. Germline V lookup: CDR1 SGHAT, CDR2 FQDESV (reference sequence).

The chain is built from TRBV4-3 and TRBJ1-1, with 8 bases that match TRBD1. The junction had 9 bases not matched to a gene; V was cut back by 3 bases and J by 3 bases. The germline CDR1 and CDR2 sequences are LGHNA and YSLEER. The CDR3 loop spans 16 amino acids. CDR3 sequence (DNA): TGCGCCAGCAGCCAGGACCCGGACAGGGCTGACACTGAAGCTTTCTTT. Amino acids: CASSQDPDRADTEAFF.

The chain links TRBV25-1 to TRBJ1-2; 9 bases align to TRBD1. V trimming: 3 bases; J trimming: 5 bases; junction bases outside the gene matches: 13. Germline V gene data show CDR1 as MGHDK and CDR2 as SYGVNS. The CDR3 loop spans 17 amino acids. The CDR3 sequence: CASSDRDRAGPFYGYTF. The DNA of the CDR3 is TGTGCCAGCAGTGACCGGGACAGGGCTGGACCGTTTTATGGCTACACCTTC.

The chain links TRBV13 to TRBJ2-7; D perhaps matches TRBD2 (6 bases). V was cut by 4 bases and J by 0 bases, with 19 bases left in between. The CDR3 length is 17 residues. Germline V CDR1 and CDR2: PRHDT, FYEKMQ (reference sequence). CDR3 in DNA: TGTGCCAGCAGCTCCGCCTGGGAGCGGGCCCGCTCCTACGAGCAGTACTTC. This codes for CASSSAWERARSYEQYF. The full variable domain, completed using reference TRBV13 and TRBJ2-7, is AAGVIQSPRHLIKEKRETATLKCYPIPRHDTVYWYQQGPGQDPQFLISFYEKMQSDKGSIPDRFSAQQFSDYHSELNMSSLELGDSALYFCASSSAWERARSYEQYFGPGTRLTVT.

The V call is TRBV4-3, the J call TRBJ1-1, with 11 bases matching TRBD1. Germline CDR1 and CDR2: LGHNA and YSLEER. V dropped 3 bases and J dropped 4; count of bases not matched to a gene: 1. CDR3 length: 14 residues. The CDR3 DNA follows: TGCGCCAGCAGCCAGGACAGGGGGCCCACTGAAGCTTTCTTT. It translates to CASSQDRGPTEAFF.

The chain links TRBV5-1 to TRBJ2-3, with 7 bases aligning to TRBD2. CDR1 is SGHRS, CDR2 YFSETQ, per germline. The V gene end was trimmed by 0 bases and the J gene end by 3 bases; junction bases not matched to a gene: 1. This CDR3 has 14 amino acids. CDR3 in DNA: TGCGCCAGCAGCTTGGGGGAGGGGACAGATACGCAGTATTTT. Protein sequence: CASSLGEGTDTQYF.